By frequency in the sample, the clone carrying this T cell receptor beta chain is medium-sized. As yet, its antigen is unknown. The data were obtained in a study of circulating CD8 cells and anti-PD-1 response in melanoma. The overall study: Nivolumab was given intravenously at 3 mg/kg every 2 weeks. Responders had complete or partial responses; non-responders had stable or progressive disease.

Study-wide points: Clonotype sharing was highest between DPOS and TIGIT subsets. Experiments were generally run without replicates.

Live CD3+CD8+TCRalphabeta+ cells were sorted into four subsets by PD-1 and/or TIGIT. Using 15 ng of total RNA, TCR libraries were made with the QIAseq Immune Repertoire TCR panel. MiXCR, run by TCRdb on the reads, gives a single entry per CDR3 protein. This table holds 1,500 to 2,500 distinct CDR3 sequences, approximately 7% found once. The CDR3 consists of 14 residues. Germline values: CDR1 LNHDA, CDR2 SQIVND (reference sequence). V was trimmed by 4 bases and J by 0 bases, leaving 7 bases between them. The TCR was taken from a human donor with melanoma. The chain recombines TRBV19 with TRBJ1-5, with D hard to call. Sequences were derived from CD8+ T cells from PBMCs, sampled at baseline or after one month of anti-PD-1 therapy (not recorded which). The CDR3 coding sequence is TGTGCCAGTAGTAAGGCGTATAGCAATCAGCCCCAGCATTTT. Protein: CASSKAYSNQPQHF. Supplemented by reference TRBV19 and TRBJ1-5, the full variable domain reads DGGITQSPKYLFRKEGQNVTLSCEQNLNHDAMYWYRQDPGQGLRLIYYSQIVNDFQKGDIAEGYSVSREKKESFPLTVTSAQKNPTAFYLCASSKAYSNQPQHFGDGTRLSIL.